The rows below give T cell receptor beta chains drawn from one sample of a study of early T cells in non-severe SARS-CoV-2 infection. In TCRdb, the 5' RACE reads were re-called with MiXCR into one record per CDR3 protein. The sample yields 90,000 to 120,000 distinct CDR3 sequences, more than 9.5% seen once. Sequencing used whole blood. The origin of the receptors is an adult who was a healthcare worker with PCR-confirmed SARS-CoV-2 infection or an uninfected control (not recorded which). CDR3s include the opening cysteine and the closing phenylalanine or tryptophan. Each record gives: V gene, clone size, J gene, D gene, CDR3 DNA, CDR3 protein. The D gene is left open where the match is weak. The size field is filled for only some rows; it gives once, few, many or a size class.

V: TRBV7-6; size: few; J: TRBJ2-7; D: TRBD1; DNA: TGTGCCAGCGGGGAAAAGGACAGGGTTTTTATCGACGAGCAGTACTTC; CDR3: CASGEKDRVFIDEQYF
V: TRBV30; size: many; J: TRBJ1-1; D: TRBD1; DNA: TGTGCCTGGAGTGTTGACAGGGGGACTGAAGCTTTCTTT; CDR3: CAWSVDRGTEAFF
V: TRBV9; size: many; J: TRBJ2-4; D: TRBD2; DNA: TGTGCCAGCAGCGCTGGGGGACTAGGGGAAAACATTCAGTACTTC; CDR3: CASSAGGLGENIQYF
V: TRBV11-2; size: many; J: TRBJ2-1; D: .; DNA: TGTGCCAGCAGCCCCGGCCAGGGTTTTTCCTACAATGAGCAGTTCTTC; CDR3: CASSPGQGFSYNEQFF
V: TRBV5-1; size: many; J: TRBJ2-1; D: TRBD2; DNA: TGCGCCAGCAGCTTGGCGGCTAGCGGCAACCTCTACAATGAGCAGTTCTTC; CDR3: CASSLAASGNLYNEQFF
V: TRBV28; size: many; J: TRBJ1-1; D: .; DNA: TGTGCCAGCAGACCCAGACTGAACACTGAAGCTTTCTTT; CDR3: CASRPRLNTEAFF
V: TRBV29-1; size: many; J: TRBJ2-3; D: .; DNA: TGCAGCGTTGGTCCCCAGGGTTCGGGGACAGATACGCAGTATTTT; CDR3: CSVGPQGSGTDTQYF
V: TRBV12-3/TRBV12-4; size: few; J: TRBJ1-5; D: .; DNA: TGTGCCAGCAGTTTAGTGGGGGAGTTTCAGCCCCAGCATTTT; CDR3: CASSLVGEFQPQHF
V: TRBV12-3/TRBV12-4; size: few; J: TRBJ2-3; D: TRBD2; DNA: TGTGCCAGCACCCATATAGCGGGAGACACGCAGTATTTT; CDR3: CASTHIAGDTQYF
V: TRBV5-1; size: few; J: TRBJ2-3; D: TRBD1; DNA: TGCGCCAGCAGCATAGACAGGGAACCGGCAGATACGCAGTATTTT; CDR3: CASSIDREPADTQYF
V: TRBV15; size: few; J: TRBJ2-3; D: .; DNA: TGTGCCACCAGCAGAGGGGTTGGCGACACAGATACGCAGTATTTT; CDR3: CATSRGVGDTDTQYF
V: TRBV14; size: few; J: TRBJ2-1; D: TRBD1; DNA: TGTGCCAGCAGCCTTATCTTTAGGGGGACAGGGGAGCAGTTCTTC; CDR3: CASSLIFRGTGEQFF
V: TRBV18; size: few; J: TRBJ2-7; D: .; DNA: TGTGCCAGCTCAAAGGACCTCTACGAGCAGTACTTC; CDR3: CASSKDLYEQYF
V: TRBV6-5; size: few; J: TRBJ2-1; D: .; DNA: TGTGCCAGCAGTTACAGGGGCCCTAATTACAATGAGCAGTTCTTC; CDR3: CASSYRGPNYNEQFF
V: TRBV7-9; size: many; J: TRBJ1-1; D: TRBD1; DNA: TGTGCCAGCAGCGTCTCCGGGACAGGAAATGAAGCTTTCTTT; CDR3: CASSVSGTGNEAFF
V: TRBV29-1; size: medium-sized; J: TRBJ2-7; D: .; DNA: TGCAGCGTTTGGACCGCTTACGAGCAGTACTTC; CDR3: CSVWTAYEQYF
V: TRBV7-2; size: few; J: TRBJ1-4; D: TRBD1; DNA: TGTGCCAGCAGCTACCAGACAGGGATTAATGAAAAACTGTTTTTT; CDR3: CASSYQTGINEKLFF
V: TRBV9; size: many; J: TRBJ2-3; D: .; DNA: TGTGCCAGCAACCTGCTTGGGGGGGATACGCAGTATTTT; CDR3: CASNLLGGDTQYF
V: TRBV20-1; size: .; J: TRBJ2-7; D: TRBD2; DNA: TGCAGTGGGGAGCGGGAGGGGGGCGAGCAGTACTTC; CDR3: CSGEREGGEQYF
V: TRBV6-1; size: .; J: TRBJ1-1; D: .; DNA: TGTGCCAGCAGTGAATCTTGGCCCACTGAAGCTTTCTTT; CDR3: CASSESWPTEAFF
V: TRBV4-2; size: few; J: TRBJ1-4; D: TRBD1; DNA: TGTGCCAGCAGCGCGGGGAAAGACAGGGATGATGAAAAACTGTTTTTT; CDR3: CASSAGKDRDDEKLFF
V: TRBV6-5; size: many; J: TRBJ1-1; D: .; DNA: TGTGCCACCCACAGGGATGGCACTGAAGCTTTCTTT; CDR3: CATHRDGTEAFF
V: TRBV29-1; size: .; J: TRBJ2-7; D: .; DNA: TGCAGCGTTGAGGGGAAGGGCACCTACGAGCAGTACTTC; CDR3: CSVEGKGTYEQYF
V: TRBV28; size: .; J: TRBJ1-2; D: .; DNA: TGTGCCAGCAGCGAATTACAGGGATTAGATGGCTACACCTTC; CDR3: CASSELQGLDGYTF
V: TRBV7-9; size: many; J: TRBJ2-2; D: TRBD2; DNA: TGTGCCAGCAGCTCCATTAGCGGGATCCGGCCCGGGGAGCTGTTTTTT; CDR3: CASSSISGIRPGELFF
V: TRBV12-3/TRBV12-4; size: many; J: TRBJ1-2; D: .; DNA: TGTGCCAGCAGTTTAGCCAGGGGCGATGGCTACACCTTC; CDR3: CASSLARGDGYTF
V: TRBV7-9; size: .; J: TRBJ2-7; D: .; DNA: TGTGCCAGCACCGGGACAAGTACGATCGGGGGCGAGCAGTACTTC; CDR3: CASTGTSTIGGEQYF
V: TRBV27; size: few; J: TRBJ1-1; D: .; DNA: TGTGCCAGCAGTCCCGGGACAATCACTGAAGCTTTCTTT; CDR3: CASSPGTITEAFF
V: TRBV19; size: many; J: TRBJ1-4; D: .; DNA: TGTGCCAGTAGTCCCCGACGGGGGCTCATTGAAAAACTGTTTTTT; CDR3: CASSPRRGLIEKLFF
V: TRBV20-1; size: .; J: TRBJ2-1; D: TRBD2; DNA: TGCAGTGCTACTTGGACTAGCGGATACAATGAGCAGTTCTTC; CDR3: CSATWTSGYNEQFF
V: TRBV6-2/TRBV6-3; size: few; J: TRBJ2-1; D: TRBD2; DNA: TGTGCCAGCAGGTCCATCTTAGCGGGAGGGCCAAACAATGAGCAGTTCTTC; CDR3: CASRSILAGGPNNEQFF
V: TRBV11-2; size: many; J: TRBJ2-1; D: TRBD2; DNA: TGTGCCAGCAGCAGACCGGGACTAGCGGTTCCCAATGAGCAGTTCTTC; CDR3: CASSRPGLAVPNEQFF
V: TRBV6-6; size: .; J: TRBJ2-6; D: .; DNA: TGTGCCAGCAGTTCCTCCCGGCCTGGGGCCAACGTCCTGACTTTC; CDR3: CASSSSRPGANVLTF
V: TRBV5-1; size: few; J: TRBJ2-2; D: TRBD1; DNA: TGCGCCAGCTATCCGGGACAGCGAGACACCGGGGAGCTGTTTTTT; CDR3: CASYPGQRDTGELFF
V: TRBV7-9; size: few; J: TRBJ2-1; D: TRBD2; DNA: TGTGCCAGCAGCTTCCCGGGACTAGCGGCCCTCTACAATGAGCAGTTCTTC; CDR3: CASSFPGLAALYNEQFF
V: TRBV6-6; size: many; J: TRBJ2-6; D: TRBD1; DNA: TGTGCCAGCAGTGCAGCCGGGACAGGGTCCGCGGGGGCCAACGTCCTGACTTTC; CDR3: CASSAAGTGSAGANVLTF
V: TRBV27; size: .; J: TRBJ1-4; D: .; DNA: TGTGCCAGCAGTTTGGGGGGCGCGGCTAATGAAAAACTGTTTTTT; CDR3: CASSLGGAANEKLFF
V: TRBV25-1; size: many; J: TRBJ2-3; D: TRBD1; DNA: TGTGCCAGCAGTGGGATCCTTTCGACAGGGAAGTTGGGAGATACGCAGTATTTT; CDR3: CASSGILSTGKLGDTQYF
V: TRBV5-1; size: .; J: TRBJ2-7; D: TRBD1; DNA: TGCGCCAGCAGCCTAGATGGGACAGGGGTCTACGAGCAGTACTTC; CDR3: CASSLDGTGVYEQYF
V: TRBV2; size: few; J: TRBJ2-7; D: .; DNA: TGTGCCAGCAGGGCAGGCAACTACGAGCAGTACTTC; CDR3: CASRAGNYEQYF
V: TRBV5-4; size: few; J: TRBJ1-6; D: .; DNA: TGTGCCAGCAGCTTGGACAGCAATTCACCCCTCCACTTT; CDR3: CASSLDSNSPLHF
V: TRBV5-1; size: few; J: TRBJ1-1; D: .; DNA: TGCGCCAGCAGCTTGGATGGGGGCGGGACTGAAGCTTTCTTT; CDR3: CASSLDGGGTEAFF
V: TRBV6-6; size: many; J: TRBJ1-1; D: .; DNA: TGTGCCAGCAGACCCACAGGGTCCACTGAAGCTTTCTTT; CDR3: CASRPTGSTEAFF
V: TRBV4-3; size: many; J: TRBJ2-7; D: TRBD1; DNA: TGCGCCAGCAGCCAACTAATACAGGGGAACTACGAGCAGTACTTC; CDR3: CASSQLIQGNYEQYF
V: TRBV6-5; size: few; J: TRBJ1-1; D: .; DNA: TGTGCCGCACGGAGAGGGACTGAAGCTTTCTTT; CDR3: CAARRGTEAFF
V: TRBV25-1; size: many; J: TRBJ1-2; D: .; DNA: TGTGCCAGCAGTCTTGGGGATGGCTACACCTTC; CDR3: CASSLGDGYTF
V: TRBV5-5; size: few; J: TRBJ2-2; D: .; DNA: TGTGCCAGCAGGGGGCCCGGCGGGGAGCTGTTTTTT; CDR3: CASRGPGGELFF
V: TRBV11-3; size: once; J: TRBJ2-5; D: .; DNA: TGTGCCAGCAGTACCCCCAAGGAGACCCAGTACTTC; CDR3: CASSTPKETQYF
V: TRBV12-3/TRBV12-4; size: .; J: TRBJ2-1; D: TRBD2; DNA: TGTGCCAGCAGTTTAGAATTGCTAGCGGGACATGAGCAGTTCTTC; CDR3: CASSLELLAGHEQFF